This T cell receptor (beta chain) was captured in a study of CXCR3-negative and CXCR3-positive naive CD8 T cells. Study-level results: The naive subsets expressed comparable surface CD5, and the authors inferred TCR strength from TRB CDR3 properties. Similar TRBV-TRBJ usage was seen in naive cells (both CXCR3-negative and CXCR3-positive), but memory cells differed.

About this clonotype: The antigen is not known.

The V gene's germline CDR1 is SEHNR and CDR2 FQNEAQ (reference sequence). There are 14 residues in the CDR3. In preparing the TRB cDNA libraries, 5' RACE with UMI labels was used. From its re-call of the 5' RACE reads, TCRdb lists each CDR3 protein once, without DNA. The listing contains about 41,000 distinct CDR3 sequences. The chain employs TRBV7-9 and TRBJ2-3. The clonotype was recovered from a human donor in good health. Some clones in this sample may be carry-over from other donors' samples. The sample was naive CXCR3- CD8+ T cells from blood. As to subset: CD45RO-CCR7+CD27+CD95- naive CD8+ T cells lacking CXCR3 (TNR3-). The CDR3 here is CASSIDGYADTQYF. Full variable domain (missing parts from reference TRBV7-9 and TRBJ2-3): DTGVSQNPRHKITKRGQNVTFRCDPISEHNRLYWYRQTLGQGPEFLTYFQNEAQLEKSRLLSDRFSAERPKGSFSTLEIQRTEQGDSAMYLCASSIDGYADTQYFGPGTRLTVL.